Reported below is one T cell receptor beta chain. Its antigen remains unidentified. MiXCR, run by TCRdb on the reads, gives a single entry per CDR3 protein. The sample consists of 150,000 to 200,000 distinct CDR3 sequences, about 20% of them appearing once. The source of the sample is a study of T cell repertoires in cytomegalovirus infection. Across the study: Public TCR beta signatures were indicative of both CMV infection and a matching HLA type.

Study outcomes and limitations: Cumulative public TCR beta family frequency identified carriers of CMV plus the relevant HLA. The ex vivo response was dominated by HLA-C-restricted CMV-specific TCR beta clonotypes.

J was trimmed by 1 base and V by 2 bases; bases with no gene match: 6. The CDR3 runs to 17 residues. Germline V gene data show CDR1 as SGHNT and CDR2 as YENEEA. This chain connects TRBV11-3 to TRBJ1-3; 9 nucleotides agree with TRBD1. The clonotype comes from a human donor in good health (CMV status not recorded). Some clones in this sample may be carry-over from other donors' samples. The sample taken for sequencing was PBMCs. CDR3 nucleotide sequence: TGTGCCAGCAGCTTAATGGGACAGGGACTATCTGGAAACACCATATATTTT. Translating gives CASSLMGQGLSGNTIYF.